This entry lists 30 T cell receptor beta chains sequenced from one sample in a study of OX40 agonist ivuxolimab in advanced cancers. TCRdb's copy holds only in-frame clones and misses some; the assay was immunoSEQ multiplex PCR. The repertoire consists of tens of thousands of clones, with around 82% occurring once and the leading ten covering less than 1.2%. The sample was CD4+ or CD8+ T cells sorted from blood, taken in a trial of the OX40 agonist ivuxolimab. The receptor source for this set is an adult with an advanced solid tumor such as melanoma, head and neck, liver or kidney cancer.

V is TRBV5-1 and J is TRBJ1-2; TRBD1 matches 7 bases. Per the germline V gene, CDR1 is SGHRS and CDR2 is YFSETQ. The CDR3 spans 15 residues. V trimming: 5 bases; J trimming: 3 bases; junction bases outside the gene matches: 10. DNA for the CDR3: TGCGCCAGCAGTTGGGGCGGCACAGGGGACTATGGCTACACCTTC. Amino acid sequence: CASSWGGTGDYGYTF.

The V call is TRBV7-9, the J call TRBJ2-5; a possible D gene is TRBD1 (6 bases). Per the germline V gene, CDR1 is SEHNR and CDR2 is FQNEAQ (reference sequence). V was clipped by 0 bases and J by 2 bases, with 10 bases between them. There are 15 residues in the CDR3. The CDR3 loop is CASSLAAGVQETQYF. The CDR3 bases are TGTGCCAGCAGCTTAGCGGCAGGGGTTCAAGAGACCCAGTACTTC.

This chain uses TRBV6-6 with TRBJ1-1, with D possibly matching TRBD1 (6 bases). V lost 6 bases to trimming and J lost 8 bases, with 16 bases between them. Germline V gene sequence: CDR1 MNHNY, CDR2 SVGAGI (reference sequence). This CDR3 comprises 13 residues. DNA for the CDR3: TGTGCCAGCAGCCAATCCGGGACAACCGAAGCTTTCTTT. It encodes CASSQSGTTEAFF.

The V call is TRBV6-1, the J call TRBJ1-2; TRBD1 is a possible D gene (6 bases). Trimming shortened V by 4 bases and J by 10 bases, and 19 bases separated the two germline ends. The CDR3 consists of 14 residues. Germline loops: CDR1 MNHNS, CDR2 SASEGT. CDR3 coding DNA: TGTGCCAGCAGTGGCCTCATCACGACAGGCGTCTACACCTTC. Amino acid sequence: CASSGLITTGVYTF.

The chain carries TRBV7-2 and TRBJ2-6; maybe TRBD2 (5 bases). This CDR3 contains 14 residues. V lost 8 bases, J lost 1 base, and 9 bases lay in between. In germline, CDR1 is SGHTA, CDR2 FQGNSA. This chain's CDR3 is CASLRESGANVLTF. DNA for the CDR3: TGTGCCAGCCTAAGGGAGTCTGGGGCCAACGTCCTGACTTTC. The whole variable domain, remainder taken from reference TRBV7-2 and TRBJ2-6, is GAGVSQSPSNKVTEKGKDVELRCDPISGHTALYWYRQSLGQGLEFLIYFQGNSAPDKSGLPSDRFSAERTGGSVSTLTIQRTQQEDSAVYLCASLRESGANVLTFGAGSRLTVL.

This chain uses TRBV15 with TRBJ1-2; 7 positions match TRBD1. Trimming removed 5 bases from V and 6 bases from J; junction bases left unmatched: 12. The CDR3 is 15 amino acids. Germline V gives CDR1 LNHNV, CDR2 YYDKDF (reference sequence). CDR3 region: CATSGSGQPKDGYTF. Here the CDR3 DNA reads TGTGCCACCAGCGGTTCGGGACAGCCGAAGGATGGCTACACCTTC. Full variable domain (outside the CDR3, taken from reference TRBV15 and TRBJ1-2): DAMVIQNPRYQVTQFGKPVTLSCSQTLNHNVMYWYQQKSSQAPKLLFHYYDKDFNNEADTPDNFQSRRPNTSFCFLDIRSPGLGDTAMYLCATSGSGQPKDGYTFGSGTRLTVV.

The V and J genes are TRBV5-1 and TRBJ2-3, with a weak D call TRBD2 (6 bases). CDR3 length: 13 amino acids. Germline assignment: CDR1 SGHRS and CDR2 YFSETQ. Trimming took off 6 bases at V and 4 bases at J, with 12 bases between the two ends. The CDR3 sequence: CASTRPGADTQYF. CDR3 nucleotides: TGCGCCAGCACCCGACCGGGAGCAGATACGCAGTATTTT.

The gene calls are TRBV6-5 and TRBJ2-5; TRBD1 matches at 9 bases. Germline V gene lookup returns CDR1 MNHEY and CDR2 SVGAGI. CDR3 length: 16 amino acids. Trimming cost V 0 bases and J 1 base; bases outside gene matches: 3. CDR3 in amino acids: CASSYSRTGVQETQYF. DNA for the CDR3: TGTGCCAGCAGTTACTCCCGGACAGGGGTCCAAGAGACCCAGTACTTC.

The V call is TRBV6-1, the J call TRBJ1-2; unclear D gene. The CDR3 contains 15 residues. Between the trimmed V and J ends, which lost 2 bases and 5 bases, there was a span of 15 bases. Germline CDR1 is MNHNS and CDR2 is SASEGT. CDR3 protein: CASSENPTALYGYTF. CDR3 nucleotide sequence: TGTGCCAGCAGTGAAAACCCGACTGCCCTTTATGGCTACACCTTC.

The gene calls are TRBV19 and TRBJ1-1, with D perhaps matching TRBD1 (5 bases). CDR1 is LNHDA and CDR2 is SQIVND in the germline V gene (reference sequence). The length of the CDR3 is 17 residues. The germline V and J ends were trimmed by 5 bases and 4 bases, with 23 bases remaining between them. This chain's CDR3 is CASSPTGVGGRVTEAFF. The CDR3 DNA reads TGTGCCAGTAGTCCCACCGGGGTGGGGGGACGGGTCACTGAAGCTTTCTTT. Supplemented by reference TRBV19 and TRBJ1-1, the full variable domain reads DGGITQSPKYLFRKEGQNVTLSCEQNLNHDAMYWYRQDPGQGLRLIYYSQIVNDFQKGDIAEGYSVSREKKESFPLTVTSAQKNPTAFYLCASSPTGVGGRVTEAFFGQGTRLTVV.

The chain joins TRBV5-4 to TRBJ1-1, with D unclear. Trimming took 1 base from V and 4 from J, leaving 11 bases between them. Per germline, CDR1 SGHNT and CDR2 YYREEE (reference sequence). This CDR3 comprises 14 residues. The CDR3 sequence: CASSLNGRGTEAFF. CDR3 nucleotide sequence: TGTGCCAGCAGCTTGAACGGAAGAGGCACTGAAGCTTTCTTT.

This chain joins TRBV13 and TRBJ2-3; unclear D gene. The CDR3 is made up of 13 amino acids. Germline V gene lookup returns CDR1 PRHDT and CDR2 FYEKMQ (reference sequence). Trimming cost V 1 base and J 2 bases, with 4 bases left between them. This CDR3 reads CASSLEVTDTQYF. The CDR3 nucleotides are TGTGCCAGCAGCTTAGAGGTCACAGATACGCAGTATTTT. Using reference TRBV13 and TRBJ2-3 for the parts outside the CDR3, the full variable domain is AAGVIQSPRHLIKEKRETATLKCYPIPRHDTVYWYQQGPGQDPQFLISFYEKMQSDKGSIPDRFSAQQFSDYHSELNMSSLELGDSALYFCASSLEVTDTQYFGPGTRLTVL.

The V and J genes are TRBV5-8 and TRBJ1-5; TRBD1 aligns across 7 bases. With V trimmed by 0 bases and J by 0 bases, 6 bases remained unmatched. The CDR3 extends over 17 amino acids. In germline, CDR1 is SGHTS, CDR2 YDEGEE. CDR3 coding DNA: TGTGCCAGCAGCTTGGCCGGGACAGTGAATAGCAATCAGCCCCAGCATTTT. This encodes CASSLAGTVNSNQPQHF.

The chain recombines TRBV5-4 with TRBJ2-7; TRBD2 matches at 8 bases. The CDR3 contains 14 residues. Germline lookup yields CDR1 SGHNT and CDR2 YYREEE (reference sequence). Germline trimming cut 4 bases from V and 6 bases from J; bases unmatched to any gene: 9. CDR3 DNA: TGTGCCAGCAGCCCTTCGGGGGGGACGCGCGAGCAGTACTTC. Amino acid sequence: CASSPSGGTREQYF.

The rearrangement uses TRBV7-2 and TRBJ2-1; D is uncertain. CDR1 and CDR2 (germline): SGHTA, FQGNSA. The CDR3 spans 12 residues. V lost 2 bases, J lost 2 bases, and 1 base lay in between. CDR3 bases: TGTGCCAGCAGCTTACCCTACAATGAGCAGTTCTTC. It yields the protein CASSLPYNEQFF.

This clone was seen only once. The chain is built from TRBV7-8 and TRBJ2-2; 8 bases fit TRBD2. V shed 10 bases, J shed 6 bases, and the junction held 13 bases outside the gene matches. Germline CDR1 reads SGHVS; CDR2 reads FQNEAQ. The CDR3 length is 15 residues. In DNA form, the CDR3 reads TGTGCCACCCCCGGGAGGGGGGGCTTTGCCGGGGAGCTGTTTTTT. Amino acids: CATPGRGGFAGELFF.

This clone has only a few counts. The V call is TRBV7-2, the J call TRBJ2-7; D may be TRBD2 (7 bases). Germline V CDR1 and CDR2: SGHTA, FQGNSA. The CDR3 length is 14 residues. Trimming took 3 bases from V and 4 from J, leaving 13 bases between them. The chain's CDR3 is CASSLAGAPYEQYF. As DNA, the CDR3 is TGTGCCAGCAGCTTGGCGGGGGCCCCGTACGAGCAGTACTTC.

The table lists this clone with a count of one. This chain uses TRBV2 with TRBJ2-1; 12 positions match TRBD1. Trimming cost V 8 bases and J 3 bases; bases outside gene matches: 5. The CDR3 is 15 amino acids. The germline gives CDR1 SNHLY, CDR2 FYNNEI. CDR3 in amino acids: CASSGTGGSYNEQFF. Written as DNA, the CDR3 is TGTGCCAGCTCCGGGACAGGGGGCAGCTACAATGAGCAGTTCTTC.

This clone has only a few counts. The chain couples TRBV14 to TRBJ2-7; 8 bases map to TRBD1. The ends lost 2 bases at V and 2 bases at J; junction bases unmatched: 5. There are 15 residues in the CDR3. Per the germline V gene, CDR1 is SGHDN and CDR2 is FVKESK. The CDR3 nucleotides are TGTGCCAGCAGCCAATACACAGGGGGTCCCTACGAGCAGTACTTC. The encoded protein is CASSQYTGGPYEQYF.

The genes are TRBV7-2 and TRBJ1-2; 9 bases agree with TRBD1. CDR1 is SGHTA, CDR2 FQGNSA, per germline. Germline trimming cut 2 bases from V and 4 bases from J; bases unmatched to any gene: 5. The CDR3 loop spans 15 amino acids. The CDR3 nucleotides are TGTGCCAGCAGCTTAACACCGGGACAGGGCTATGGCTACACCTTC. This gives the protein CASSLTPGQGYGYTF. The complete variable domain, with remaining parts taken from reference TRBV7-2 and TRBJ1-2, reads GAGVSQSPSNKVTEKGKDVELRCDPISGHTALYWYRQSLGQGLEFLIYFQGNSAPDKSGLPSDRFSAERTGGSVSTLTIQRTQQEDSAVYLCASSLTPGQGYGYTFGSGTRLTVV.

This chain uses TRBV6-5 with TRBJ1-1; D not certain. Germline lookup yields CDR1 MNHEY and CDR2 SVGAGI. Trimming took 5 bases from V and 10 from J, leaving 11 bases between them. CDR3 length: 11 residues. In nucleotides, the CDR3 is TGTGCCAGCAGTGGGCTCGTGGGAGCTTTCTTT. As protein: CASSGLVGAFF.

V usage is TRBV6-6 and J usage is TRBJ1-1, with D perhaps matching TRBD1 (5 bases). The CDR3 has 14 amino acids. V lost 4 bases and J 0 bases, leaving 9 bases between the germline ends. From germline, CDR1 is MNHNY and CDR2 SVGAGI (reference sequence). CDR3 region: CASSSGQMNTEAFF. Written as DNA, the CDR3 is TGTGCCAGCAGTTCGGGGCAGATGAACACTGAAGCTTTCTTT.

The CDR3 is CASSTGTRTGELFF. The CDR3 bases are TGTGCCAGCAGTACCGGGACTCGCACCGGGGAGCTGTTTTTT. The chain couples TRBV6-5 to TRBJ2-2; possibly TRBD2 for D (6 bases). The CDR3 runs 14 residues. From germline, CDR1 is MNHEY and CDR2 SVGAGI. Between the trimmed V and J ends, which lost 5 bases and 4 bases, there was a span of 11 bases.

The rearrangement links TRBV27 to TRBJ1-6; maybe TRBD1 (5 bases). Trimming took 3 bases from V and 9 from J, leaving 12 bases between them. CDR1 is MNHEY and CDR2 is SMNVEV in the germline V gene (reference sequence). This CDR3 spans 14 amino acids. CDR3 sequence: CASSFFERGSPLHF. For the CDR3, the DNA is TGTGCCAGCAGTTTCTTCGAAAGGGGTTCACCCCTCCACTTT.

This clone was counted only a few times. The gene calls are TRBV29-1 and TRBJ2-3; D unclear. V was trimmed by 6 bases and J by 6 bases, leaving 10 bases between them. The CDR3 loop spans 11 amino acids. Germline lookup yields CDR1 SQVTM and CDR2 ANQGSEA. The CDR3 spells CSVRSGDTQYF. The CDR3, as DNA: TGCAGCGTCAGATCCGGGGATACGCAGTATTTT.

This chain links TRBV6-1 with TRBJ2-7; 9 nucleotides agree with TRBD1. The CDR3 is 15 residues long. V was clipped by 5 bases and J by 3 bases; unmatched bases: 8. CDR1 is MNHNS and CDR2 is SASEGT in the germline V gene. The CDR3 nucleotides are TGTGCCAGCAGTCCCGGGACAGGGCGGGTCTACGAGCAGTACTTC. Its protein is CASSPGTGRVYEQYF.

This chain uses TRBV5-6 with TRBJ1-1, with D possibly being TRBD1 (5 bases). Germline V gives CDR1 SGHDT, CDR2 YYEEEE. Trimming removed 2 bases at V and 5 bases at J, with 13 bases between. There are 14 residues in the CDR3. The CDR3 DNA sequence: TGTGCCAGCAGCTTAACGGGGGGTGGGACTGAAGCTTTCTTT. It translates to CASSLTGGGTEAFF.

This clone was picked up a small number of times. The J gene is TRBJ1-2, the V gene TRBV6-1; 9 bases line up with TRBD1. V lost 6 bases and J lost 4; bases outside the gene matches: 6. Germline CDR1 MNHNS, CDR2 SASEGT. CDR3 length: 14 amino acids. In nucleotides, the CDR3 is TGTGCCAGCAGCCCCGGGACAGGGTCCTATGGCTACACCTTC. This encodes CASSPGTGSYGYTF.

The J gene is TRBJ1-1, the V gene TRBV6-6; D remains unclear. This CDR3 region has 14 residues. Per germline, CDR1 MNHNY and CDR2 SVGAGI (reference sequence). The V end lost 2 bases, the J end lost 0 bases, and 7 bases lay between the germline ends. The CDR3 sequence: CASSYPGLNTEAFF. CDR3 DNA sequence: TGTGCCAGCAGTTACCCGGGCCTGAACACTGAAGCTTTCTTT.

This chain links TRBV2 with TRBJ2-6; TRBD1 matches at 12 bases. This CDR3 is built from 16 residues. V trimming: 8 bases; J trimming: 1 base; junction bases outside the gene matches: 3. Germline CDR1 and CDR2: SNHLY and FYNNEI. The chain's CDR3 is CASWDRGQSGANVLTF. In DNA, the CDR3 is TGTGCCAGCTGGGACAGGGGGCAGTCTGGGGCCAACGTCCTGACTTTC.